These 13 T cell receptor beta chains originate from one sample sequenced in a study of T cells in Graves' hyperthyroidism and ophthalmopathy. The TCR beta CDR3 regions underwent amplification using RNA transcripts as the source. HTBI primers were the set used in a first-round RT-PCR of the TCR CDR3. TCRdb reprocessed the multiplex PCR reads via MiXCR and lists one record per CDR3 protein. Of about 420,000 distinct CDR3 sequences detected, about 13% appear once; the ten largest clones hold about 4.9%. The sample consisted of blood. The origin of the receptors is a woman in her late teens or twenties with Graves' hyperthyroidism.

This clonotype was seen ten or more times. The J gene is TRBJ1-5, the V gene TRBV10-2; the D gene is possibly TRBD1 (5 bases). Between the trimmed V and J ends, which lost 4 bases and 7 bases, there was a span of 14 bases. Germline V gene data show CDR1 as WSHSY and CDR2 as SAAADI. The CDR3 is 14 amino acids. The CDR3 is CASSADMVGQPQHF. In nucleotides, the CDR3 is TGCGCCAGCAGTGCGGACATGGTAGGCCAGCCCCAGCATTTT.

In this sample, this clonotype turned up a few times. The V gene is TRBV28, the J gene TRBJ1-5; D remains ambiguous. Germline V gene lookup returns CDR1 MDHEN and CDR2 SYDVKM. The length of the CDR3 is 16 residues. V was trimmed by 2 bases and J by 3 bases, leaving 14 bases between them. The CDR3 coding sequence is TGTGCCAGCAGTTTAGACACGGTGGCCTTCAATCAGCCCCAGCATTTT. Protein sequence: CASSLDTVAFNQPQHF.

This rearrangement joins TRBV29-1 to TRBJ2-5; D is undetermined. V was clipped by 6 bases and J by 2 bases, with 7 bases between them. The CDR3 contains 11 residues. Germline-derived CDR1 and CDR2 are SQVTM and ANQGSEA. CDR3 nucleotides: TGCAGCGTACGCCCTCAAGAGACCCAGTACTTC. Translation: CSVRPQETQYF.

The chain combines TRBV6-1 with TRBJ1-5, with D uncertain. Trimming stripped 5 bases from V and 0 bases from J, with 5 bases between. The V gene's germline CDR1 is MNHNS and CDR2 SASEGT. CDR3 length equals 13 residues. Here the CDR3 reads CASSTDSNQPQHF. For the CDR3, the DNA is TGTGCCAGCAGTACGGATAGCAATCAGCCCCAGCATTTT.

This clonotype was counted many times. The genes are TRBV20-1 and TRBJ2-1, with 12 bases aligning to TRBD2. CDR3 length: 15 amino acids. Germline CDR1 is DFQATT and CDR2 is SNEGSKA (reference sequence). Unmatched junction bases numbered 7, after V lost 3 bases and J lost 7 bases. The CDR3 DNA follows: TGCAGTGCTAGCCAGACTAGCGGGAGTAGGAATGAGCAGTTCTTC. It codes for CSASQTSGSRNEQFF.

This clonotype has at least ten counts. The genes are TRBV6-1 and TRBJ2-5; no reliable D call. CDR3 size: 14 residues. CDR1 is MNHNS and CDR2 is SASEGT in the germline V gene. V was clipped by 2 bases and J by 7 bases, with 14 bases between them. CDR3 sequence: CASSEYVRIGTQYF. Here the CDR3 DNA reads TGTGCCAGCAGTGAATATGTGAGGATTGGGACCCAGTACTTC.

This clonotype was recorded a few times. CDR3 in amino acids: CSARTKTGNTEAFF. Written as DNA, the CDR3 is TGCAGTGCTAGAACAAAGACAGGGAACACTGAAGCTTTCTTT. This rearrangement joins TRBV20-1 to TRBJ1-1, with D tentatively TRBD1 (6 bases). Germline-derived CDR1 and CDR2 are DFQATT and SNEGSKA (reference sequence). Trimming removed 2 bases at V and 1 base at J, with 11 bases between. The CDR3 sequence is 14 residues long.

This chain links TRBV30 with TRBJ2-3; the match to TRBD2 covers 9 bases. With 2 bases clipped from V and 0 bases from J, the junction kept 6 bases outside the gene matches. This CDR3 contains 16 residues. The germline gives CDR1 GTSNPN, CDR2 SVGIG (reference sequence). CDR3 protein: CAWSSLAGSSTDTQYF. The CDR3 DNA reads TGTGCCTGGAGTTCCCTAGCGGGATCTAGCACAGATACGCAGTATTTT.

In this sample, this clonotype turned up many times. The chain combines TRBV7-2 with TRBJ2-1; 7 nucleotides line up with TRBD1. V lost 3 bases and J lost 5; bases outside the gene matches: 10. CDR1 is SGHTA, CDR2 FQGNSA, per germline. The CDR3 loop spans 16 amino acids. CDR3 protein: CASSLGDRWGHNEQFF. CDR3 nucleotide sequence: TGTGCCAGCAGCTTGGGGGACAGATGGGGGCACAATGAGCAGTTCTTC.

There are many counts of this clonotype. CDR3 region: CSARGVGGNQPQHF. The CDR3 coding sequence is TGCAGTGCTAGGGGGGTTGGAGGCAATCAGCCCCAGCATTTT. V and J are TRBV20-1 and TRBJ1-5; D possibly corresponds to TRBD1 (5 bases). Germline V lookup: CDR1 DFQATT, CDR2 SNEGSKA (reference sequence). V dropped 3 bases and J dropped 2 bases, with 11 bases sitting between them. The CDR3 loop spans 14 amino acids.

This clonotype was counted only a few times. V usage is TRBV7-9 and J usage is TRBJ2-2, with a possible D match to TRBD2 (6 bases). Trimming pared 4 bases from V and 10 bases from J, leaving 10 bases between. Per germline, CDR1 SEHNR and CDR2 FQNEAQ (reference sequence). The CDR3 runs to 12 residues. The CDR3 region is CASSSGGAELFF. The CDR3 region has the DNA TGTGCCAGCAGCTCCGGGGGTGCGGAGCTGTTTTTT.

This clonotype was found a few times. This chain uses TRBV28 with TRBJ2-4; D is unclear. The germline V gene has CDR1 MDHEN and CDR2 SYDVKM. The V end lost 2 bases, the J end lost 5 bases, and 16 bases lay between the germline ends. This CDR3 region has 16 residues. CDR3 DNA sequence: TGTGCCAGCAGTTTACCCTCCCACAAACCCGAAAACATTCAGTACTTC. Its protein is CASSLPSHKPENIQYF.

The rearrangement joins TRBV5-6 to TRBJ1-6; D not resolved. The germline gives CDR1 SGHDT, CDR2 YYEEEE. The CDR3 is 13 residues long. V was shortened by 1 base and J by 7 bases, with 6 bases between the two germline ends. The CDR3 DNA sequence: TGTGCCAGCAGCTTGAACAGAAATTCACCCCTCCACTTT. This translates into CASSLNRNSPLHF.